This T cell receptor (beta chain) is drawn from a study of OX40 agonist ivuxolimab in advanced cancers. The study, taken as a whole, reports: Antigen specificity of clonally expanded peripheral T cells was not established. Within 6 weeks, CD4+ and CD8+ blood T cells expanded clonally at 0.1 to 3.0 mg/kg.

About this clone: Its matching antigen is unknown.

V lost 0 bases and J lost 4; bases outside the gene matches: 3. The germline V gene has CDR1 SGDLS and CDR2 YYNGEE. The length of the CDR3 is 16 residues. TCRdb's table, derived via immunoSEQ multiplex PCR, lists solely in-frame clones and lacks some. The data contain around 74,000 clones, 70% to 90% of them singletons. The clonotype originates from an adult with an advanced solid tumor such as melanoma, head and neck, liver or kidney cancer. The gene calls are TRBV9 and TRBJ2-2, with TRBD1 identical over 10 bases. Here the sequenced sample was CD4+ or CD8+ T cells sorted from blood, taken in a trial of the OX40 agonist ivuxolimab. CDR3 sequence (DNA): TGTGCCAGCAGCGTAGGCGGGACAGGGGTCACCGGGGAGCTGTTTTTT. Translating it yields CASSVGGTGVTGELFF.